Below, 18 T cell receptor beta chains from the same sample are listed, as sequenced in a study of immune heterogeneity within non-small cell lung tumors. Template material comprised bulk tumor genomic DNA at 550 to 650 ng per sample. Each primary tumor yielded several biopsies, collected far apart from one another at surgery. Their non-small cell lung cancer was newly diagnosed and untreated, and the patients underwent curative surgery. A first 10-cycle multiplex round used 32 V-gene and 13 J-gene primers on TCR beta CDR3. TCRdb re-called the multiplex PCR reads with MiXCR, one entry per CDR3 protein. The profile shows some 2,700 distinct CDR3 sequences, approximately 53% of them singletons. Sequencing was carried out using lung tumor tissue. The receptors derive from a man aged 65 to 85 with non-small cell lung cancer.

In nucleotides, the CDR3 is TGTGCCAGCAGTACACTAGCGGGAGTCAACGAGCAGTACTTC. Translated, it gives CASSTLAGVNEQYF. V and J are TRBV6-2 or TRBV6-3 and TRBJ2-7; 11 bases line up with TRBD2. CDR1 and CDR2 from the germline V gene are MNHEY and SVGEGT. The length of the CDR3 is 14 residues. V lost 5 bases, J lost 5 bases, and 5 bases stayed unmatched.

This sequence joins TRBV5-6 and TRBJ1-1, with no clear D. Germline lookup yields CDR1 SGHDT and CDR2 YYEEEE. The ends were cut back, 5 bases at V and 10 bases at J, with 15 bases in the middle. This CDR3 comprises 12 residues. In DNA form, the CDR3 reads TGTGCCAGCAGTCCGACATCCGGGTTAGCTTTCTTT. It encodes CASSPTSGLAFF.

This clonotype has just one count. This sequence joins TRBV6-9 and TRBJ2-2, with TRBD2 matching 8 bases. The CDR3 extends over 15 amino acids. Trimming cost V 8 bases and J 5 bases; bases outside gene matches: 10. Per germline, CDR1 MNHGY and CDR2 SVAAGI. In DNA form, the CDR3 reads TGTGCCAGCTCCCAAGCGGGAGTAGAGACCGGGGAGCTGTTTTTT. The encoded protein is CASSQAGVETGELFF.

This chain joins TRBV30 and TRBJ2-1; D unclear. The germline gives CDR1 GTSNPN, CDR2 SVGIG (reference sequence). The CDR3 totals 14 residues. Trimming pared 0 bases from V and 9 bases from J, leaving 15 bases between. CDR3 coding DNA: TGTGCCTGGAGTGTCTCCGTCGACTTTATTGAGCAGTTCTTC. This translates into CAWSVSVDFIEQFF.

This clonotype turned up a few times. This chain connects TRBV7-8 to TRBJ2-7; possibly TRBD1 for D (6 bases). The length of the CDR3 is 19 residues. CDR1 is SGHVS, CDR2 FQNEAQ, per germline. The V gene lost 1 base and the J gene lost 3 bases, with 25 bases spanning the gap. Here the CDR3 reads CASSLVGGASAIGFYEQYF. The CDR3 DNA reads as TGTGCCAGCAGCTTAGTAGGGGGTGCGAGCGCCATAGGCTTCTACGAGCAGTACTTC.

The chain joins TRBV24-1 to TRBJ2-1, with a tentative D call TRBD1 (6 bases). The CDR3 totals 12 residues. V was pared by 6 bases and J by 7 bases, with 9 bases between. Germline loops: CDR1 KGHDR, CDR2 SFDVKD. The CDR3 DNA reads TGTGCCACCAGTCAGGGGTGGAATGAGCAGTTCTTC. Translation: CATSQGWNEQFF.

The V and J genes are TRBV2 and TRBJ2-3; TRBD1 is a possible D gene (6 bases). Trimming took 8 bases from V and 0 from J, leaving 27 bases between them. From germline, CDR1 is SNHLY and CDR2 FYNNEI. The CDR3 runs 19 residues. CDR3 protein: CASGRDILGAVHSTDTQYF. CDR3 coding DNA: TGTGCCAGCGGACGGGATATACTGGGGGCAGTGCATAGCACAGATACGCAGTATTTT. Full variable domain (remainder filled in from reference TRBV2 and TRBJ2-3): EPEVTQTPSHQVTQMGQEVILRCVPISNHLYFYWYRQILGQKVEFLVSFYNNEISEKSEIFDDQFSVERPDGSNFTLKIRSTKLEDSAMYFCASGRDILGAVHSTDTQYFGPGTRLTVL.

This clonotype was seen a handful of times. This chain joins TRBV6-1 and TRBJ1-5; D not resolved. The V end lost 3 bases, the J end lost 7 bases, and 10 bases lay between the germline ends. CDR3 size: 13 residues. CDR1 and CDR2 (germline): MNHNS, SASEGT. DNA for the CDR3: TGTGCCAGCAGTGAGGGTTTTGGACAGCCCCAGCATTTT. Translating gives CASSEGFGQPQHF.

The chain is built from TRBV7-2 and TRBJ2-7; 11 bases map to TRBD1. Germline CDR1 is SGHTA and CDR2 is FQGNSA. The CDR3 spans 15 residues. V lost 5 bases and J lost 5; bases outside the gene matches: 8. Here the CDR3 reads CASSGSDRGLHEQYF. The CDR3 DNA reads as TGTGCCAGCAGCGGCTCGGACAGGGGGCTACACGAGCAGTACTTC.

The J gene is TRBJ1-1, the V gene TRBV29-1; 8 nucleotides agree with TRBD1. The CDR3 runs to 14 residues. Trimming removed 7 bases from V and 1 base from J; junction bases left unmatched: 8. The germline V gene has CDR1 SQVTM and CDR2 ANQGSEA. As DNA, the CDR3 is TGCAGCGGAATTTTAGGACAGGGGAACACTGAAGCTTTCTTT. It codes for CSGILGQGNTEAFF.

The V call is TRBV6-5, the J call TRBJ2-1, with 8 bases matching TRBD1. CDR3 length: 17 amino acids. The germline V gene has CDR1 MNHEY and CDR2 SVGAGI. Losses at the gene ends were 4 bases for V and 5 bases for J; bases not matched to a gene: 13. The CDR3 sequence is CASSSAWTGLSHNEQFF. The CDR3 DNA sequence: TGTGCCAGCAGTTCCGCCTGGACAGGGCTGTCCCACAATGAGCAGTTCTTC.

This clonotype was counted between two and nine times. The chain couples TRBV30 to TRBJ2-7; TRBD1 agrees at 10 bases. The CDR3 contains 15 residues. With V trimmed by 2 bases and J by 4 bases, 8 bases remained unmatched. Germline CDR1 is GTSNPN and CDR2 is SVGIG (reference sequence). CDR3 sequence reads: CAWSLGQGVLYEQYF. CDR3 in DNA: TGTGCCTGGAGTCTCGGACAGGGGGTTTTATACGAGCAGTACTTC.

This chain uses TRBV28 with TRBJ2-3; D is perhaps TRBD2 (5 bases). CDR1 is MDHEN, CDR2 SYDVKM, per germline. The ends were cut back, 0 bases at V and 3 bases at J, with 10 bases in the middle. The CDR3 contains 15 residues. The CDR3 reads CASSLWGSGTDTQYF. CDR3 in DNA: TGTGCCAGCAGTTTATGGGGGAGTGGTACAGATACGCAGTATTTT.

On this clonotype itself: This sequence may be a read error, since a much larger clone differs from it by one base. The CDR3 loop reads CASSQTSGRSEQYF. CDR3 bases: TGTGCCAGCAGTCAAACTAGCGGGAGATCCGAGCAGTACTTC. The V and J genes are TRBV12-3 or TRBV12-4 and TRBJ2-7; TRBD2 matches at 11 bases. The CDR3 consists of 14 residues. Trimming took 5 bases from V and 6 from J; bases not matched to a gene: 6.

The chain has TRBV12-3 or TRBV12-4 and TRBJ1-6; no firm D call. V lost 3 bases and J lost 10, with 13 bases in between. CDR3 size: 14 residues. In DNA form, the CDR3 reads TGTGCCAGCAGTTTTTCCATGGAGAAATCACCCCTCCACTTT. It translates to CASSFSMEKSPLHF.

This chain links TRBV11-1 with TRBJ1-1; D unclear. The CDR3 covers 14 residues. Germline-derived CDR1 and CDR2 are SGHAT and FQDESV (reference sequence). Trimming left V 2 bases short and J 1 base short, with 8 bases between. The CDR3 DNA reads as TGTGCCAGCAGCTTACAGTGGTCGAACACTGAAGCTTTCTTT. It is translated as CASSLQWSNTEAFF.

The chain recombines TRBV18 with TRBJ1-1; D remains ambiguous. Between the trimmed V and J ends, which lost 5 bases and 2 bases, there was a span of 15 bases. Germline V gene data show CDR1 as KGHSH and CDR2 as LQKENI. The CDR3 loop spans 15 amino acids. This CDR3 is CASSASTATNTEAFF. The DNA of the CDR3 is TGTGCCAGCTCAGCAAGCACAGCTACTAACACTGAAGCTTTCTTT.

The V gene is TRBV28, the J gene TRBJ2-7, with D uncertain. Trimming removed 3 bases at V and 4 bases at J, with 7 bases between. The germline V gene has CDR1 MDHEN and CDR2 SYDVKM. This CDR3 is built from 12 residues. In DNA, the CDR3 is TGTGCCAGCAGTTTGTCTCCATACGAGCAGTACTTC. Its protein product is CASSLSPYEQYF.